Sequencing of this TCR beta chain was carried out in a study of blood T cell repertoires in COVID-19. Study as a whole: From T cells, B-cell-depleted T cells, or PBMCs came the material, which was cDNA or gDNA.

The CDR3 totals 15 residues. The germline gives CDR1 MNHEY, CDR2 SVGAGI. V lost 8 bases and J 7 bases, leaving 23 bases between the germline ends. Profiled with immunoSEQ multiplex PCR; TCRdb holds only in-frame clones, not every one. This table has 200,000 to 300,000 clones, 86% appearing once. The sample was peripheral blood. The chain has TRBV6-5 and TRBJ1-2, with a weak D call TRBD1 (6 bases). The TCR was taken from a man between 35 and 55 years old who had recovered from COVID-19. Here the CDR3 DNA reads TGTGCCAGCGCTCGAGCCGGCAGGGGTAAGACTGGCTACACCTTC. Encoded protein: CASARAGRGKTGYTF.